These 5 T cell receptor beta chains came from one sample sequenced in a study of T cell responses to AZD1222 COVID-19 vaccine. Libraries were prepared by immunoSEQ multiplex PCR; TCRdb keeps only in-frame clonotypes and omits some of them. The sample gives 200,000 or so clones, 85% to 90% of which show up once; approximately 7.7% is in the top ten. This specimen consisted of peripheral blood, obtained on day 0 of AZD1222 vaccination. The receptor set was obtained from an adult in good health.

J is TRBJ1-5 and V is TRBV2, with D maybe TRBD1 (6 bases). This CDR3 comprises 16 residues. Germline assignment: CDR1 SNHLY and CDR2 FYNNEI. The ends were cut back, 4 bases at V and 0 bases at J, with 13 bases in the middle. CDR3: CASSALTGPSNQPQHF. CDR3 bases: TGTGCCAGCAGTGCCCTGACAGGCCCTAGCAATCAGCCCCAGCATTTT.

The chain couples TRBV7-2 to TRBJ1-2, with a possible D match to TRBD1 (5 bases). Germline assignment: CDR1 SGHTA and CDR2 FQGNSA. V lost 1 base and J lost 4, with 10 bases in between. This CDR3 region has 14 residues. The CDR3 sequence: CASSLDTGGYGYTF. CDR3 coding DNA: TGTGCCAGCAGCTTAGATACGGGGGGCTATGGCTACACCTTC.

This chain joins TRBV24-1 and TRBJ1-3; tentative D call: TRBD1 (5 bases). V lost 3 bases to trimming and J lost 4 bases, with 12 bases between them. Germline values: CDR1 KGHDR, CDR2 SFDVKD. This CDR3 comprises 15 residues. The DNA of the CDR3 is TGTGCCACCAGTGATACGCCAGGGCCAGGAAACACCATATATTTT. Translating it yields CATSDTPGPGNTIYF.

The rearrangement uses TRBV29-1 and TRBJ2-1; a possible D gene is TRBD1 (6 bases). This CDR3 is built from 15 residues. CDR1 and CDR2 (germline): SQVTM, ANQGSEA. Trimming removed 3 bases at V and 0 bases at J, with 12 bases between. Here the CDR3 DNA reads TGCAGCGTTGAGGGGGCCTTGAGCTCCTACAATGAGCAGTTCTTC. Its translation is CSVEGALSSYNEQFF.

The chain uses TRBV7-6 and TRBJ1-4; D is uncertain. The length of the CDR3 is 16 residues. The V end was cut by 6 bases, the J end by 7 bases, with 21 bases between. Per germline, CDR1 SGHVS and CDR2 FNYEAQ. Written as DNA, the CDR3 is TGTGCCAGCAGAGCCAGTTACGGCCAGGATTCTGAAAAACTGTTTTTT. Amino acids: CASRASYGQDSEKLFF.